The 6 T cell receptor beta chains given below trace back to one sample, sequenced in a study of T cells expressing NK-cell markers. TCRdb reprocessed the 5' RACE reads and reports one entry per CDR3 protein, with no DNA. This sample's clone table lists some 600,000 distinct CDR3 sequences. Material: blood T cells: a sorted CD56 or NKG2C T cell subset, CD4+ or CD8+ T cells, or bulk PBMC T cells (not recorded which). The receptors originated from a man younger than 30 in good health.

The CDR3 is CASSETRDPPNNEQFF. The chain recombines TRBV12-3 or TRBV12-4 with TRBJ2-1; TCRdb's assignment of TRBD1 cannot be checked, as there is no DNA. This CDR3 comprises 16 residues.

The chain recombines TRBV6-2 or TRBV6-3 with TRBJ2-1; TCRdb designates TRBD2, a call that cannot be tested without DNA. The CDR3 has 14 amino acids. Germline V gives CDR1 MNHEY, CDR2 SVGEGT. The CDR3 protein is CASLTSGRIHEQFF.

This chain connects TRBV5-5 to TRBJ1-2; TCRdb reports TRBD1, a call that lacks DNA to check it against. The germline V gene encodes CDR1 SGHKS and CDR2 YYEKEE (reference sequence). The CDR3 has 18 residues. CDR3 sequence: CASSFSGDSTQSNYGYTF.

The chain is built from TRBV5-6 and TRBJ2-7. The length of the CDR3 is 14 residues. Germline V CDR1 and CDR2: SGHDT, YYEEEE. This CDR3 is CASKKGQDVYWQYF.

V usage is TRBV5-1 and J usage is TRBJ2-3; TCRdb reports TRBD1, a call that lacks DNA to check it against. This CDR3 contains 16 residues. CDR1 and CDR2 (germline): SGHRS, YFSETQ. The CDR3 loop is CASSDQGIQRTDTQYF.

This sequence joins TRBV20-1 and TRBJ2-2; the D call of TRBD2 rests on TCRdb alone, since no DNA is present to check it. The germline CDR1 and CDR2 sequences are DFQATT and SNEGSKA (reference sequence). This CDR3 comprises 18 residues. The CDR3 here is CSARDPIGGRTNTGELFF.